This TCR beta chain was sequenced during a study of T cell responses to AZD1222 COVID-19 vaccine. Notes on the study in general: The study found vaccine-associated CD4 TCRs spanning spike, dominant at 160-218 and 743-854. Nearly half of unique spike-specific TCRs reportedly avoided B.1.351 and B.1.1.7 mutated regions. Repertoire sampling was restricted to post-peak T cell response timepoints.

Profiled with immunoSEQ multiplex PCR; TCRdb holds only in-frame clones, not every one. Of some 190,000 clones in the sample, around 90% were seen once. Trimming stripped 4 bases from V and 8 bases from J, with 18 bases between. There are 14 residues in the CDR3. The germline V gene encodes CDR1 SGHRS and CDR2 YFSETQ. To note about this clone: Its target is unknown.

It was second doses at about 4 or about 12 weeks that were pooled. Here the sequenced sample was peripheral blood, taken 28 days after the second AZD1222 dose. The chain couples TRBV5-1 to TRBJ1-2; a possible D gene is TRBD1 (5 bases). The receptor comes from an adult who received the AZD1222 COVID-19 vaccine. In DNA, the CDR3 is TGCGCCAGCAGCCCGGACTTTGTCGGGACCGGCTACACCTTC. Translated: CASSPDFVGTGYTF.